This T cell receptor beta chain was observed in a study of T cells in Graves' hyperthyroidism and ophthalmopathy. Study outcomes and limitations: A model using 13 V-J features told ophthalmopathy apart from stable hyperthyroidism. Ophthalmopathy was predicted by the model a median of around 5.9 months ahead of onset. Blood also contained most expanded thyroid clonotypes above 0.001.

This clonotype showed up many times. Antigen: not known. Amplified regions were TCR beta CDR3 sequences from RNA transcripts. TCR CDR3 underwent first-round RT-PCR with the HTBI primer set. TCRdb itself ran the multiplex PCR reads through MiXCR, one entry per CDR3 protein. The sample holds roughly 500,000 distinct CDR3 sequences, about 15% seen once. Preceding any ophthalmopathy symptoms, the blood sample dates from first hyperthyroidism diagnosis. Germline V gene sequence: CDR1 SGHAT, CDR2 FQNNGV. The CDR3 is made up of 15 amino acids. V was pared by 4 bases and J by 5 bases, with 15 bases between. This TCR derives from a woman aged 25 to 39 with Graves' hyperthyroidism that later progressed to Graves' ophthalmopathy. The chain combines TRBV11-2 with TRBJ2-1; no definite D call. Sequencing was done on a sample of blood. The chain's CDR3 is CASSYSRAYNNEQFF. The CDR3 DNA sequence: TGTGCCAGCAGCTACTCACGGGCCTACAACAATGAGCAGTTCTTC.